Sequencing of this TCR beta chain was carried out in a study of human T cells and chemical hapten exposure. This clonotype was detected many times. Its cognate antigen is unknown. Germline CDR1 reads SEHNR; CDR2 reads FQNEAQ (reference sequence). CDR3 size: 15 residues. Trimming took 1 base from V and 13 from J; bases not matched to a gene: 13. Time point given: patch test 1, 2 weeks after DPC sensitization. Treatment given: therapeutic diphenylcyclopropenone sensitization with weekly scalp DPC. Unfractionated whole blood yielded the extracted total RNA. The library tagged each cDNA molecule with unique molecular identifiers. One entry per CDR3 protein, called by TCRdb with MiXCR from the RACE reads. In the table there are tens of thousands of distinct CDR3 sequences, under 12% of which are singletons. Overall study results and limits: Expanded TCRs created a significantly greater count of big CDR3 similarity clusters than controls did. No alteration of TCRs above 1 in 1000 frequency was seen with DPC sensitization.

The TCR comes from a man aged 35 to 55 with alopecia areata. Some clones in this sample may be carry-over from other donors' samples. The chain joins TRBV7-9 to TRBJ2-3, with 8 bases identical to TRBD2. The sequenced sample was whole blood, obtained in connection with sensitization to the hapten diphenylcyclopropenone (DPC). The CDR3 sequence: CASSLDSGKLPKEYF. The CDR3 nucleotides are TGTGCCAGCAGCTTAGATAGCGGGAAACTCCCCAAGGAGTATTTT.